This T cell receptor (beta chain) was captured by sequencing in a study of CXCR3-negative and CXCR3-positive naive CD8 T cells. Whole-study context: The libraries yielded 130 million or so TRB reads, about 1.5 +/- 0.3 million each.

Study-wide points: Compared with CXCR3-negative naive cells, CXCR3-positive naive cells showed more hydrophobic TRB CDR3s.

Each CD8+ T cell subset was sorted in triplicate, 330,000 or so cells each. Within the CD8+ T cell compartment, naive cells were CD45RO-CCR7+CD27+CD95-. TRB cDNA libraries were made by UMI-labeled 5' RACE. For each CDR3 protein, TCRdb gives one entry from its re-call of the 5' RACE reads, without DNA. The listing contains some 8,000 distinct CDR3 sequences. The CDR3 contains 12 residues. Germline V gives CDR1 SEHNR, CDR2 FQNEAQ (reference sequence). According to its frequency, this clonotype is medium-sized. Its antigen is unknown. The J gene is TRBJ1-2, the V gene TRBV7-9. Material for sequencing was naive CXCR3- CD8+ T cells from blood. Subset denoted: CD45RO-CCR7+CD27+CD95- naive CD8+ T cells lacking CXCR3 (TNR3-). The receptor was isolated from a human donor in good health. Some clones in this sample may be carry-over from other donors' samples. The CDR3 here is CASSFQQDGYTF.